This TCR beta chain originates from a study of T cell responses to AZD1222 COVID-19 vaccine. The study, taken as a whole, reports: The study reported that nearly half of spike-specific TCRs target unmutated variant regions.

The ends lost 4 bases at V and 1 base at J; junction bases unmatched: 3. Germline CDR1 reads SGHNT; CDR2 reads YENEEA. The CDR3 covers 14 residues. Clones were read by immunoSEQ multiplex PCR, and TCRdb kept only the in-frame ones, dropping some. The sample holds around 120,000 clones, 70% to 90% seen once. In the case of this clone: The antigen remains undetermined.

The sequence was obtained from an adult in good health. Sequenced material: peripheral blood, taken on day 0 of AZD1222 vaccination. The chain combines TRBV11-3 with TRBJ1-1; 7 bases align to TRBD1. CDR3 residues: CASSSQGPNTEAFF. DNA of the CDR3: TGTGCCAGCAGCTCACAGGGGCCGAACACTGAAGCTTTCTTT. Based on the CDR3 plus reference TRBV11-3 and TRBJ1-1, the full variable domain is EAGVVQSPRYKIIEKKQPVAFWCNPISGHNTLYWYLQNLGQGPELLIRYENEEAVDDSQLPKDRFSAERLKGVDSTLKIQPAELGDSAVYLCASSSQGPNTEAFFGQGTRLTVV.